This record concerns one T cell receptor (beta chain) sequence. Assay: immunoSEQ multiplex PCR; the TCRdb copy retains only in-frame clones and omits some. This sample has some 260,000 clones; about 92% occur once, and the top ten carry under 4%. The entry originates in a study of cytomegalovirus exposure and HLA in healthy donors. Germline CDR1 reads SGHVS; CDR2 reads FNYEAQ. CDR3 length: 14 amino acids. The junction had 1 base not matched to a gene; V was cut back by 4 bases and J by 4 bases. The receptor was derived from a woman in her thirties in good health and CMV-seronegative. The gene calls are TRBV7-6 and TRBJ2-7; TRBD2 agrees at 13 bases. Input material: PBMCs. The CDR3 here is CASSWTSGSYEQYF. For the CDR3, the DNA is TGTGCCAGCAGCTGGACTAGCGGGAGTTACGAGCAGTACTTC. The variable domain in full, completed from reference TRBV7-6 and TRBJ2-7, reads GAGVSQSPRYKVTKRGQDVALRCDPISGHVSLYWYRQALGQGPEFLTYFNYEAQQDKSGLPNDRFSAERPEGSISTLTIQRTEQRDSAMYRCASSWTSGSYEQYFGPGTRLTVT.